A single sample is the source of the 10 T cell receptor beta chains below, sequenced in a study of CD8+ T cells in alopecia areata. It was cDNA, reverse transcribed from extracted RNA, that served as the sequencing template. Assay used: immunoSEQ multiplex PCR; TCRdb lists only in-frame clones, some missing. The repertoire consists of under 65,000 clones, with around 44% occurring once and the leading ten covering around 54%. Sequencing was done on a sample of NKG2D-low CD8+ T cells sorted from blood. Receptor source: a human donor with alopecia areata.

The genes are TRBV5-1 and TRBJ1-3, with 9 bases fitting TRBD1. The length of the CDR3 is 16 residues. V shed 4 bases, J shed 0 bases, and the junction held 5 bases outside the gene matches. Germline CDR1 SGHRS, CDR2 YFSETQ. The CDR3 DNA follows: TGCGCCAGCAGCCGCGGACAGGGGAGCTCTGGAAACACCATATATTTT. This translates into CASSRGQGSSGNTIYF.

This chain uses TRBV29-1 with TRBJ1-2; 9 nucleotides match TRBD1. V dropped 6 bases and J dropped 8; count of bases not matched to a gene: 7. CDR3 length equals 12 residues. Germline CDR1 SQVTM, CDR2 ANQGSEA. The CDR3 protein is CSVGTGSRGYTF. CDR3 DNA sequence: TGCAGCGTAGGGACAGGGTCTCGGGGCTACACCTTC.

The rearrangement joins TRBV5-4 to TRBJ1-2; D gene uncertain. In germline, CDR1 is SGHNT, CDR2 YYREEE (reference sequence). The CDR3 is 14 amino acids. Trimming removed 5 bases at V and 1 base at J, with 12 bases between. The CDR3 region has the DNA TGTGCCAGCAGACAAGCCGGGGTTAACTATGGCTACACCTTC. This sequence encodes CASRQAGVNYGYTF.

This clone came up a few times. The chain employs TRBV6-5 and TRBJ2-7, with D possibly matching TRBD2 (5 bases). The V and J ends lost 0 bases and 0 bases respectively, with 9 bases between them. The CDR3 is made up of 15 amino acids. The V gene's germline CDR1 is MNHEY and CDR2 SVGAGI. CDR3 region: CASSYSTGSSYEQYF. The CDR3 DNA reads TGTGCCAGCAGTTACTCGACGGGGAGCTCCTACGAGCAGTACTTC.

The chain employs TRBV29-1 and TRBJ1-1; 7 positions agree with TRBD1. Trimming at V came to 6 bases and at J to 5 bases, leaving 9 bases not matched to a gene. This CDR3 contains 13 residues. CDR1 is SQVTM, CDR2 ANQGSEA, per germline. The CDR3 region has the DNA TGCAGCGTCCTCGGACAGGTTAAGACTGAAGCTTTCTTT. Translating gives CSVLGQVKTEAFF.

The chain has TRBV5-4 and TRBJ2-1; weak D call: TRBD1 (6 bases). CDR1 is SGHNT, CDR2 YYREEE, per germline (reference sequence). The CDR3 has 14 amino acids. V lost 4 bases to trimming and J lost 8 bases, with 16 bases between them. The CDR3 loop is CASSTVDQGHEQFF. The DNA of the CDR3 is TGTGCCAGCAGCACGGTCGATCAGGGGCATGAGCAGTTCTTC.

The chain couples TRBV2 to TRBJ2-4; 8 positions agree with TRBD2. The germline V gene has CDR1 SNHLY and CDR2 FYNNEI. This CDR3 comprises 15 residues. V gave up 4 bases and J gave up 1 base; unmatched junction bases: 3. The CDR3 spells CASSVQREAKNIQYF. The CDR3 DNA reads as TGTGCCAGCAGTGTACAGCGGGAGGCCAAAAACATTCAGTACTTC.

V gene TRBV11-2 combines with J gene TRBJ2-3, with D possibly TRBD2 on 5 matching bases. V was clipped by 1 base and J by 0 bases, with 11 bases between them. The length of the CDR3 is 16 residues. Per the germline V gene, CDR1 is SGHAT and CDR2 is FQNNGV. CDR3 residues: CASSLGWSGSTDTQYF. The CDR3 region has the DNA TGTGCCAGCAGCTTAGGATGGAGCGGAAGCACAGATACGCAGTATTTT.

The chain joins TRBV9 to TRBJ2-7; TRBD1 matches at 8 bases. Germline lookup yields CDR1 SGDLS and CDR2 YYNGEE. The length of the CDR3 is 16 residues. Trimming took 0 bases from V and 1 from J; bases not matched to a gene: 6. DNA of the CDR3: TGTGCCAGCAGCGTAGCGGAGACAGGGGCGTCCTACGAGCAGTACTTC. Its protein is CASSVAETGASYEQYF. Looking up the rest from reference TRBV9 and TRBJ2-7 gives the full variable domain: DSGVTQTPKHLITATGQRVTLRCSPRSGDLSVYWYQQSLDQGLQFLIQYYNGEERAKGNILERFSAQQFPDLHSELNLSSLELGDSALYFCASSVAETGASYEQYFGPGTRLTVT.

The chain uses TRBV4-1 and TRBJ1-4; D is unresolved. The germline gives CDR1 MGHRA, CDR2 YSYEKL. Trimming took 6 bases from V and 8 from J, leaving 7 bases between them. The CDR3 is made up of 11 amino acids. CDR3 in DNA: TGCGCCAGCAGACACCAAGAAAAACTGTTTTTT. It is translated as CASRHQEKLFF.